Only a few counts were recorded for the clone carrying this T cell receptor (beta chain). This entry belongs to a study of blood T cell repertoires in COVID-19. At the level of the study: The United States, Italy and Spain supplied acute and convalescent COVID-19 samples.

The CDR3 is 17 residues long. CDR1 and CDR2 (germline): LNHDA, SQIVND (reference sequence). V trimming: 4 bases; J trimming: 0 bases; junction bases outside the gene matches: 9. Participants spanned ages roughly 18 to 95 years and resided in 24 US areas. The table came from immunoSEQ multiplex PCR; TCRdb's copy has only in-frame clones and leaves some out. The table lists roughly 300,000 clones, 85% to 90% of them singletons, with about 4.2% in the top ten. The sequenced material came from PBMCs or T cells enriched from blood (not recorded which). The clonotype originates from a man younger than 40 who had recovered from COVID-19. The chain combines TRBV19 with TRBJ2-3; TRBD2 matches 8 bases. The CDR3 sequence: CASSTGLADYSTDTQYF. As DNA, the CDR3 is TGTGCCAGTAGTACCGGACTAGCCGACTATAGCACAGATACGCAGTATTTT.